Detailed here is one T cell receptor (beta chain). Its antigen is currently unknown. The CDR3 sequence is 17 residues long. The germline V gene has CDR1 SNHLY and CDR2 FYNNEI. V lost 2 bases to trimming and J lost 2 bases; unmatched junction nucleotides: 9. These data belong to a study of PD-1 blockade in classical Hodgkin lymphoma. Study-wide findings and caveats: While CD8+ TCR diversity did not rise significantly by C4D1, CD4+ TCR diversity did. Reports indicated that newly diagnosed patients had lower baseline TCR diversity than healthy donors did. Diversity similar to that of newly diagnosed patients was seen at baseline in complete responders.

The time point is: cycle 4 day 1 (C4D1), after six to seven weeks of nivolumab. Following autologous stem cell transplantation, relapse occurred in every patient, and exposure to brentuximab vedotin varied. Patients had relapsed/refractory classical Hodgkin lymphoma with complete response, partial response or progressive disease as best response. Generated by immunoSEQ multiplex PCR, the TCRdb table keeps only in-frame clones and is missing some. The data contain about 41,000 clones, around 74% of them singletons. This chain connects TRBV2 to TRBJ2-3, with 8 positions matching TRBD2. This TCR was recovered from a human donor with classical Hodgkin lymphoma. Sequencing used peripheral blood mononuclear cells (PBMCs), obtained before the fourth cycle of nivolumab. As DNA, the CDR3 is TGTGCCAGCAGTGAAAGGCTAGCGGGTAAATCCACAGATACGCAGTATTTT. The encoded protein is CASSERLAGKSTDTQYF.